This T cell receptor beta chain was recorded in a study of cytomegalovirus exposure and HLA in healthy donors. Primers: 60 Vbeta forward and 13 Jbeta reverse. Some clones are missing from TCRdb's copy, which holds only in-frame ones; the method was immunoSEQ multiplex PCR. The sample includes 150,000 to 200,000 clones, roughly 80% of them seen just once. Study-level points and caveats: The study designated 150 or so TCR beta chains cytomegalovirus-associated.

Of note for this clone: What it binds is unknown.

Donors consisted of healthy bone marrow donors. This CDR3 is built from 13 residues. V was pared by 6 bases and J by 5 bases, with 13 bases between. Germline V CDR1 and CDR2: MNHEY, SVGAGI. This receptor was taken from a man in his forties or fifties in good health and CMV-seropositive. The sample comprised PBMCs. The rearrangement joins TRBV6-5 to TRBJ1-2, with a possible D match to TRBD1 (6 bases). The CDR3 coding sequence is TGTGCCAGCAGCCCCCGGGACATTTATGGCTACACCTTC. Its translation: CASSPRDIYGYTF.